These 8 T cell receptor beta chains share one sample of origin, sequenced in a study of response to subunit inactivated influenza vaccine. In TCRdb, the RT-PCR reads were re-called with MiXCR into one record per CDR3 protein. The sample lists 450,000 to 600,000 distinct CDR3 sequences, about 8% seen once, with over 10% in the top ten. The specimen was PBMCs from blood, collected roughly 24 months after vaccination. These receptors were collected from a man aged 50 to 69 who received an inactivated influenza vaccine.

This chain links TRBV15 with TRBJ2-5; the D is unclear. The CDR3 extends over 14 amino acids. Germline V gene lookup returns CDR1 LNHNV and CDR2 YYDKDF (reference sequence). With 0 bases removed from V and 4 bases from J, the gap between germline ends came to 9 bases. CDR3 protein: CATSRDRKGETQYF. The CDR3 DNA reads TGTGCCACCAGCAGAGATAGGAAGGGAGAGACCCAGTACTTC.

This clonotype appeared many times. V gene TRBV20-1 combines with J gene TRBJ2-5, with 10 bases lining up with TRBD2. Trimming cost V 1 base and J 5 bases; bases outside gene matches: 7. CDR3 size: 15 residues. In germline, CDR1 is DFQATT, CDR2 SNEGSKA (reference sequence). The CDR3 region has the DNA TGCAGTGCTAGAGTTATGCTAGCGGGAGTCGAGACCCAGTACTTC. This gives the protein CSARVMLAGVETQYF.

The table lists this clonotype with a few counts. For the CDR3, the DNA is TGTGCCAGCAGCCCTAGGACTAGCAGAACAGATACGCAGTATTTT. It codes for CASSPRTSRTDTQYF. The rearrangement links TRBV3-1 to TRBJ2-3; 8 nucleotides match TRBD2. J lost 3 bases, V lost 4 bases, and 6 bases had no gene match. This CDR3 is 15 amino acids long. Germline CDR1 and CDR2: LGHDT and YNNKEL (reference sequence).

The V and J genes are TRBV5-1 and TRBJ2-3; the match to TRBD2 covers 8 bases. The CDR3 has 14 residues. Germline CDR1 SGHRS, CDR2 YFSETQ. Trimming cost V 5 bases and J 4 bases; bases outside gene matches: 6. CDR3 in amino acids: CASSTSGSPDTQYF. For the CDR3, the DNA is TGCGCCAGCAGTACAAGCGGGAGTCCAGATACGCAGTATTTT.

This clonotype was seen ten or more times. V usage is TRBV7-2 and J usage is TRBJ1-5; D is ambiguous. The germline V gene has CDR1 SGHTA and CDR2 FQGNSA. V lost 5 bases and J lost 3, with 14 bases in between. The CDR3 consists of 15 residues. The DNA of the CDR3 is TGTGCCAGCAGCGCACAGAGCAATAACAATCAGCCCCAGCATTTT. Its translation is CASSAQSNNNQPQHF.

This clonotype was recorded at least ten times. In DNA form, the CDR3 reads TGCAGTGTTCGGCGGGGGGGCTACGAGCAGTACTTC. Translation gives CSVRRGGYEQYF. The V call is TRBV20-1, the J call TRBJ2-7; TRBD2 matches 9 bases. The trim removed 7 bases at V and 3 bases at J, leaving 4 bases unmatched. The CDR3 consists of 12 residues. Germline loops: CDR1 DFQATT, CDR2 SNEGSKA (reference sequence).

This clonotype was found a few times. The CDR3 protein is CASSLGTSGGVYNEQFF. In nucleotides, the CDR3 is TGCGCCAGCAGCTTGGGGACTAGCGGGGGAGTTTACAATGAGCAGTTCTTC. The chain carries TRBV5-1 and TRBJ2-1, with 13 bases aligning to TRBD2. Germline CDR1 reads SGHRS; CDR2 reads YFSETQ. With V trimmed by 0 bases and J by 4 bases, 4 bases remained unmatched. CDR3 length equals 17 residues.

There are many counts of this clonotype. J is TRBJ2-3 and V is TRBV28; 9 bases are shared with TRBD1. The CDR3 has 18 amino acids. V was pared by 5 bases and J by 1 base, with 13 bases of the junction left unmatched. Germline CDR1 is MDHEN and CDR2 is SYDVKM. CDR3 bases: TGTGCCAGCAGTACCCACAAAGACAGGGGGGGAGGCACAGATACGCAGTATTTT. Residues: CASSTHKDRGGGTDTQYF.